The clone carrying this TCR beta chain has a handful of counts. The antigen remains unidentified. This entry is derived from a study of T cells after yellow fever vaccination. Study summary: Some fractions had low cell numbers, and these were prepared with SMART-Seq v4 Ultra Low Input. Overall study findings and caveats: Abundant clonotypes from the bulk population could get into FACS-sorted repertoires as contaminants.

Conversion of TCR transcripts into cDNA relied on 5'RACE template switching, which added a universal primer site and UMIs. TCRdb re-called the 5' RACE reads with MiXCR, one entry per CDR3 protein. The data contain some 340,000 distinct CDR3 sequences, roughly 10% of them seen just once; the ten biggest clones take up about 3.3%. The V gene's germline CDR1 is LGHNA and CDR2 YSLEER. There are 14 residues in the CDR3. Unmatched junction bases numbered 10, after V lost 4 bases and J lost 8 bases. The TCR originated in a man younger than 35 who received the YFV17D yellow fever vaccine. The chain is built from TRBV4-3 and TRBJ1-2; TRBD1 matches at 7 bases. This material consisted of CD4+ T cells sorted from PBMCs, taken 45 days after the yellow fever booster vaccination. The CDR3 nucleotides are TGCGCCAGCAGCCGCTTACAGGGGACGGGCGGCTACACCTTC. It encodes CASSRLQGTGGYTF.